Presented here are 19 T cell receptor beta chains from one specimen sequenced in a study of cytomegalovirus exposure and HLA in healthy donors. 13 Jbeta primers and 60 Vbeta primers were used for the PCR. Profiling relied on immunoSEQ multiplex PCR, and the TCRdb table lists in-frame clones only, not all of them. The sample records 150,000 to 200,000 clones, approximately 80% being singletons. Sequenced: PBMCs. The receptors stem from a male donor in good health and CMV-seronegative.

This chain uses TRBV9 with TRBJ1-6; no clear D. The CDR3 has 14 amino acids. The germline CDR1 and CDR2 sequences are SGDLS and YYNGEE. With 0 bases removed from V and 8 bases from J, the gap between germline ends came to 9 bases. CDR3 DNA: TGTGCCAGCAGCGTAGGAGGGCTATATTCACCCCTCCACTTT. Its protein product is CASSVGGLYSPLHF.

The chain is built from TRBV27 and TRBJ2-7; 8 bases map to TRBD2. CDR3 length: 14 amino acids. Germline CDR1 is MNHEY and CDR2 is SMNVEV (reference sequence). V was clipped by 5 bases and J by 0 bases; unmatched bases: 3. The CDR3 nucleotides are TGTGCCAGCAGTCGAGCGGGGGCCTCCTACGAGCAGTACTTC. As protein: CASSRAGASYEQYF.

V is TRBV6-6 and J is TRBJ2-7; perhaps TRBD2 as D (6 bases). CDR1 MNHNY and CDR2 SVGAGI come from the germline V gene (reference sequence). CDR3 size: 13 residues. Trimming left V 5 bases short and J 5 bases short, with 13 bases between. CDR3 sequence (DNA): TGTGCCAGCAGTCAAGCACTAGCTAACGAGCAGTACTTC. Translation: CASSQALANEQYF.

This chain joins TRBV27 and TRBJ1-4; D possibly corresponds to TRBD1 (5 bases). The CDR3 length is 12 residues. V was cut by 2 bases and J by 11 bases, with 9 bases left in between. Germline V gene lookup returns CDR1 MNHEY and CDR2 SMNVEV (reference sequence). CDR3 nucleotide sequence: TGTGCCAGCAGTTTAAATAGGGGTAAACTGTTTTTT. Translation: CASSLNRGKLFF.

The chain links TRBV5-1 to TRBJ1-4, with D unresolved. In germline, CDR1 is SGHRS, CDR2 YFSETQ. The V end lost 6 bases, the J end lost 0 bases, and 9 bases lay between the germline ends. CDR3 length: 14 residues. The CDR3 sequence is CASTPTSTNEKLFF. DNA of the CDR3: TGCGCCAGCACCCCAACATCAACTAATGAAAAACTGTTTTTT.

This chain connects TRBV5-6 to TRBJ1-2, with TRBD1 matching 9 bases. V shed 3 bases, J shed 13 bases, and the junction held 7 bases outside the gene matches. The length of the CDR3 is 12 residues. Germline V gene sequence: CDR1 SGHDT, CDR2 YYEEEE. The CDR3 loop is CASSWTGDTGTF. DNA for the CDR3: TGTGCCAGCAGCTGGACAGGGGATACGGGCACCTTC.

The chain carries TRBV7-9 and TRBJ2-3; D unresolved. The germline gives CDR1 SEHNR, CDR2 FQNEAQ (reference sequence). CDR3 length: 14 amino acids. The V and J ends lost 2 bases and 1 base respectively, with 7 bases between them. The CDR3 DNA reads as TGTGCCAGCAGCTTAAGGAGCGGCACAGATACGCAGTATTTT. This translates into CASSLRSGTDTQYF.

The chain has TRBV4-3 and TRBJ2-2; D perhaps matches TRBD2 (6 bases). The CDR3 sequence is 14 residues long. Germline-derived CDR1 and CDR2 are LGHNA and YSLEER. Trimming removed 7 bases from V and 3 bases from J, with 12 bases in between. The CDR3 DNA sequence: TGCGCCAGCATGACGGGGGTTGACACCGGGGAGCTGTTTTTT. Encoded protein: CASMTGVDTGELFF.

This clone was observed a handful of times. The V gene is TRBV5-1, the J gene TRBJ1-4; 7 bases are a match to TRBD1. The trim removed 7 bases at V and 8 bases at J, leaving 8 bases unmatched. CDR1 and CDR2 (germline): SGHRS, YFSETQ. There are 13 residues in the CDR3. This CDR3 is CASYRGEGEKLFF. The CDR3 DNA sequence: TGCGCCAGCTACAGGGGAGAAGGGGAAAAACTGTTTTTT.

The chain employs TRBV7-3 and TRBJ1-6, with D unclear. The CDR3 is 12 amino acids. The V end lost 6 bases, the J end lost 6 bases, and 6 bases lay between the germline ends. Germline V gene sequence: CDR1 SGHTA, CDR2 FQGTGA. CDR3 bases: TGTGCCAGCAGTACTGCTAATTCACCCCTCCACTTT. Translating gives CASSTANSPLHF.

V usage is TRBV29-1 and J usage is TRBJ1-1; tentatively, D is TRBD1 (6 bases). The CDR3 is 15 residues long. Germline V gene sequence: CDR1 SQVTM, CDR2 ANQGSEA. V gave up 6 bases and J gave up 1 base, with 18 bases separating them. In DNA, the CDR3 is TGCAGCGTCAGAGGGCAGGGGTCGGCGAACACTGAAGCTTTCTTT. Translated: CSVRGQGSANTEAFF.

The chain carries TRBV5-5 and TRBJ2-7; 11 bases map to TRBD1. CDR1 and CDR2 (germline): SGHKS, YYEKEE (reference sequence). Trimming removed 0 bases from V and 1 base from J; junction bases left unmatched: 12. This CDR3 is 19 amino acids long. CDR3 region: CASSLAHSPGTGGSYEQYF. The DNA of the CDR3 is TGTGCCAGCAGCTTGGCCCATTCCCCCGGGACAGGGGGATCCTACGAGCAGTACTTC. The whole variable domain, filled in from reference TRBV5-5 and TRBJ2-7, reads DAGVTQSPTHLIKTRGQQVTLRCSPISGHKSVSWYQQVLGQGPQFIFQYYEKEERGRGNFPDRFSARQFPNYSSELNVNALLLGDSALYLCASSLAHSPGTGGSYEQYFGPGTRLTVT.

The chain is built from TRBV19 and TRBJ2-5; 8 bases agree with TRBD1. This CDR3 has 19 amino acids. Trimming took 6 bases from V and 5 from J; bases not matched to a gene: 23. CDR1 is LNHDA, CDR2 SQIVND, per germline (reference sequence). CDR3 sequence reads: CASSNRLSGGRGSWETQYF. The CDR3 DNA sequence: TGTGCCAGTAGCAACAGACTTTCAGGGGGCCGCGGTTCCTGGGAGACCCAGTACTTC.

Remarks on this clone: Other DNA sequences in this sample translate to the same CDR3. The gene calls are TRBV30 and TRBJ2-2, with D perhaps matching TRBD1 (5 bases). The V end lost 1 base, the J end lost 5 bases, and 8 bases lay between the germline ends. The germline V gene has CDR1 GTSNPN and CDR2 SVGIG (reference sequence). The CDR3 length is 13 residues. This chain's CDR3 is CAWSGTRTGELFF. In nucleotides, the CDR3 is TGTGCCTGGAGTGGGACAAGGACCGGGGAGCTGTTTTTT.

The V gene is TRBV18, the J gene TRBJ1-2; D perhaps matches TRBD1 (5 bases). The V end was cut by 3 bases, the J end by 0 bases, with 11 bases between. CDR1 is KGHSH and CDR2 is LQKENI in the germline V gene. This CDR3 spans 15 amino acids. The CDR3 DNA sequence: TGTGCCAGCTCACCGGAGCGGGGGACTAACTATGGCTACACCTTC. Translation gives CASSPERGTNYGYTF.

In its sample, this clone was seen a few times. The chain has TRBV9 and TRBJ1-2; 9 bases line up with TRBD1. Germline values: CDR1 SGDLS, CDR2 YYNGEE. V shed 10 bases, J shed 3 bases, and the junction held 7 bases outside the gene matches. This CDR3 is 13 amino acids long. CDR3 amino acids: CASGTGLDYGYTF. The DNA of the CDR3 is TGTGCCTCCGGGACAGGGTTAGACTATGGCTACACCTTC. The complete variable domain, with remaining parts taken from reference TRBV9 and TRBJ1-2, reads DSGVTQTPKHLITATGQRVTLRCSPRSGDLSVYWYQQSLDQGLQFLIQYYNGEERAKGNILERFSAQQFPDLHSELNLSSLELGDSALYFCASGTGLDYGYTFGSGTRLTVV.

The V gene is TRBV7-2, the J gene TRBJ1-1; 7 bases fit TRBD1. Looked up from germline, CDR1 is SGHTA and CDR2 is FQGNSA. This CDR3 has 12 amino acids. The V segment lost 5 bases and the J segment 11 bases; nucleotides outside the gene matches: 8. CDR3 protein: CASSRDSTRAFF. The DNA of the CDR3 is TGTGCCAGCAGCCGGGACAGTACCCGGGCTTTCTTT. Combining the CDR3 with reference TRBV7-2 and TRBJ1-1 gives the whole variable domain GAGVSQSPSNKVTEKGKDVELRCDPISGHTALYWYRQSLGQGLEFLIYFQGNSAPDKSGLPSDRFSAERTGGSVSTLTIQRTQQEDSAVYLCASSRDSTRAFFGQGTRLTVV.

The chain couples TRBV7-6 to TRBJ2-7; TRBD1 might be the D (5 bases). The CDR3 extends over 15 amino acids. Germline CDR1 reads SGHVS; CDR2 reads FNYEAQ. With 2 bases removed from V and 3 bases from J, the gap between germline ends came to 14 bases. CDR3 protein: CASSLRQGLNYEQYF. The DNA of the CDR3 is TGTGCCAGCAGCTTACGGCAGGGTCTCAACTACGAGCAGTACTTC.

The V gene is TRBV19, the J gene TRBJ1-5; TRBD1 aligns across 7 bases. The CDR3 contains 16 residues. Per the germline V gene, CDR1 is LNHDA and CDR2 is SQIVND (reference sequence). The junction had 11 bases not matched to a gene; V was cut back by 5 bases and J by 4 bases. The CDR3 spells CASSSWAGGYNQPQHF. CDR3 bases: TGTGCCAGTAGTTCTTGGGCAGGGGGGTATAATCAGCCCCAGCATTTT. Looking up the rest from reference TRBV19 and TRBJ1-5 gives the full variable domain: DGGITQSPKYLFRKEGQNVTLSCEQNLNHDAMYWYRQDPGQGLRLIYYSQIVNDFQKGDIAEGYSVSREKKESFPLTVTSAQKNPTAFYLCASSSWAGGYNQPQHFGDGTRLSIL.